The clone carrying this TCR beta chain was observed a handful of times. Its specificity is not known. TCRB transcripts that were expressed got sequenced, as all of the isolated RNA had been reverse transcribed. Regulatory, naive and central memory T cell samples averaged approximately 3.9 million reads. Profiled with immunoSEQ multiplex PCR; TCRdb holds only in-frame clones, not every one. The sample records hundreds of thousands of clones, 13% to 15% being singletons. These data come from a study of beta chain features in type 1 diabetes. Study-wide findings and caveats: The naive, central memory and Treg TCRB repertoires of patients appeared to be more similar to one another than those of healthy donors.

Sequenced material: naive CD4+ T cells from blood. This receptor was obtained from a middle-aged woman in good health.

The CDR3 is CASKFVAGGGSDTQYF. The CDR3 nucleotides read TGTGCCTCCAAATTCGTAGCGGGGGGTGGGTCAGATACGCAGTATTTT. V is TRBV19 and J is TRBJ2-3; 10 bases map to TRBD2. Losses at the gene ends were 11 bases for V and 4 bases for J; bases not matched to a gene: 15. There are 16 residues in the CDR3. Germline V lookup: CDR1 LNHDA, CDR2 SQIVND (reference sequence).